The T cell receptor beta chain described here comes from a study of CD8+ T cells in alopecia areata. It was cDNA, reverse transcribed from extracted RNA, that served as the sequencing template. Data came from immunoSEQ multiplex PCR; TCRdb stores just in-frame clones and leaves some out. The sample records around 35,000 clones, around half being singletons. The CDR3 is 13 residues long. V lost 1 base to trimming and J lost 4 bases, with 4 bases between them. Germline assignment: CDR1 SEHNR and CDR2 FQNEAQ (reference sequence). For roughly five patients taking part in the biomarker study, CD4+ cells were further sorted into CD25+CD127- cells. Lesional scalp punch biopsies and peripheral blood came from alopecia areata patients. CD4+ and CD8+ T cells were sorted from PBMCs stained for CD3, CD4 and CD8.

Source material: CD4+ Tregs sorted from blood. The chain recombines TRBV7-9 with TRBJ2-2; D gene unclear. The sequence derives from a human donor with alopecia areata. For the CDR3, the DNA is TGTGCCAGCAGCTTAGTGGCCACCGGGGAGCTGTTTTTT. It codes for CASSLVATGELFF.